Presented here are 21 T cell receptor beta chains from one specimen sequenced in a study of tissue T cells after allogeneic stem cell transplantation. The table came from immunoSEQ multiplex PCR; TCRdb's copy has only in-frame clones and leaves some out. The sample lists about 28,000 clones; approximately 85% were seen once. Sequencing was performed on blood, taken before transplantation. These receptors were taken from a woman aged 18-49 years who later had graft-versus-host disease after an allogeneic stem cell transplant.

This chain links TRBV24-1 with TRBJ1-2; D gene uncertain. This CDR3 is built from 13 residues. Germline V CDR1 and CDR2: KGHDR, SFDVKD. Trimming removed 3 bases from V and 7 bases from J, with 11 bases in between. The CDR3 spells CATSDRWGGGYTF. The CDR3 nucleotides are TGTGCCACCAGTGATCGGTGGGGAGGTGGCTACACCTTC.

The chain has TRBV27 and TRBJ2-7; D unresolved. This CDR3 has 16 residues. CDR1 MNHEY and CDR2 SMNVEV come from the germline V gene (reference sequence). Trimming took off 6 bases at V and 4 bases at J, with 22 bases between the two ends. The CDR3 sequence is CASSPVPAGPWYEQYF. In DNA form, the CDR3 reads TGTGCCAGCAGCCCGGTCCCCGCCGGGCCTTGGTACGAGCAGTACTTC.

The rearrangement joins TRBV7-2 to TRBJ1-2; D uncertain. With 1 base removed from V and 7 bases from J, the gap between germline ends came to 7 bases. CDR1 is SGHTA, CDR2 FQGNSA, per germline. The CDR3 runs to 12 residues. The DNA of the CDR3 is TGTGCCAGCAGCTTAGTTTTCGGTGGCTACACCTTC. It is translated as CASSLVFGGYTF.

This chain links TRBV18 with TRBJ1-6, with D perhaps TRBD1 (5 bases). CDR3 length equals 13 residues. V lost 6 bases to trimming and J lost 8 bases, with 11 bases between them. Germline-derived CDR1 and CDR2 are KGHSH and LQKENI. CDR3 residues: CASSPWGDSPLHF. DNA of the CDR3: TGTGCCAGCTCCCCGTGGGGGGATTCACCCCTCCACTTT.

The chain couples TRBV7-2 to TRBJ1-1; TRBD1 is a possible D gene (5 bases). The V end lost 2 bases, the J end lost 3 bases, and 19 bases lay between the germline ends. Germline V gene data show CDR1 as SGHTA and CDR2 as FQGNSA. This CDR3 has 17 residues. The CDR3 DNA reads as TGTGCCAGCAGCTTATACGCCCCGAGGGGTGTGGACACTGAAGCTTTCTTT. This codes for CASSLYAPRGVDTEAFF.

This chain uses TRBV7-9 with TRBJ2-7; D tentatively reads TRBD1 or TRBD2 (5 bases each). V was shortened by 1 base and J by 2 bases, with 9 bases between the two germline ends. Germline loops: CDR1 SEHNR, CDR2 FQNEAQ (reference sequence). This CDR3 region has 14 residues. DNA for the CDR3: TGTGCCAGCAGCTTAGGGGGGTGGACCTACGAGCAGTACTTC. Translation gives CASSLGGWTYEQYF.

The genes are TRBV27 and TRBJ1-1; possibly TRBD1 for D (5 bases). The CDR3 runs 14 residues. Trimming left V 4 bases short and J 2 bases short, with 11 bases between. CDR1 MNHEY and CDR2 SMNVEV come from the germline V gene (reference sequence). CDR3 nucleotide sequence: TGTGCCAGCAGTTCCCGGACATTTAACACTGAAGCTTTCTTT. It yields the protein CASSSRTFNTEAFF.

For the CDR3, the DNA is TGTGCCAGCAGTGAACAGGGAGGGGACTATGGCTACACCTTC. It codes for CASSEQGGDYGYTF. The gene calls are TRBV2 and TRBJ1-2, with D tentatively TRBD1 (5 bases). The V end lost 2 bases, the J end lost 3 bases, and 10 bases lay between the germline ends. The CDR3 is 14 amino acids. Germline V gene sequence: CDR1 SNHLY, CDR2 FYNNEI.

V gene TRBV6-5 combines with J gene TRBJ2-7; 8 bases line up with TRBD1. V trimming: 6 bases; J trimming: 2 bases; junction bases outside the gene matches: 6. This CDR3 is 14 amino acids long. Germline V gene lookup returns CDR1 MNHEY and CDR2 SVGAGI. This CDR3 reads CASRQGGVAYEQYF. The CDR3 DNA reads TGTGCCAGCAGACAGGGGGGAGTAGCCTACGAGCAGTACTTC.

The CDR3 loop reads CASSSSRTSATSYNEQFF. CDR3 nucleotides: TGTGCCAGCAGCTCCTCCCGGACTAGCGCGACCTCCTACAATGAGCAGTTCTTC. The chain uses TRBV7-8 and TRBJ2-1; 9 nucleotides line up with TRBD2. V shed 4 bases, J shed 0 bases, and the junction held 10 bases outside the gene matches. Germline loops: CDR1 SGHVS, CDR2 FQNEAQ. The CDR3 is made up of 18 amino acids.

CDR3 nucleotide sequence: TGTGCCAGCTCACCCGGACTGTCCATGAACACTGAAGCTTTCTTT. This gives the protein CASSPGLSMNTEAFF. This chain connects TRBV18 to TRBJ1-1; unclear D gene. The ends were cut back, 3 bases at V and 0 bases at J, with 11 bases in the middle. The CDR3 loop spans 15 amino acids. Germline V gene data show CDR1 as KGHSH and CDR2 as LQKENI.

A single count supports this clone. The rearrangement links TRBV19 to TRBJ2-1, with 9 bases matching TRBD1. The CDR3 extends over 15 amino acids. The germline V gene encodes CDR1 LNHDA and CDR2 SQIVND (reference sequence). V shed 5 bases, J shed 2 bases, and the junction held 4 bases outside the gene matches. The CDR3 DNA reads TGTGCCAGTAGTTACAGGGGGCTTCCCTACAATGAGCAGTTCTTC. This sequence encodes CASSYRGLPYNEQFF.

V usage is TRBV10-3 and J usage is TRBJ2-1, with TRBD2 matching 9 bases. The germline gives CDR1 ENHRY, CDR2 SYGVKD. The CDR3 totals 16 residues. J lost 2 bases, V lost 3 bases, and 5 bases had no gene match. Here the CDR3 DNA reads TGTGCCATCAGTGACCCCAGACTAGCGGCCTACAATGAGCAGTTCTTC. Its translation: CAISDPRLAAYNEQFF.

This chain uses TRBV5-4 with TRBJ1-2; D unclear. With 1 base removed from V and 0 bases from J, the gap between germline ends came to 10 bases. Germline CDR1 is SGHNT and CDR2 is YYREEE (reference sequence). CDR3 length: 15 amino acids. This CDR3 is CASSLFQSSNYGYTF. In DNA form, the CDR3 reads TGTGCCAGCAGCTTGTTCCAGAGTTCTAACTATGGCTACACCTTC.

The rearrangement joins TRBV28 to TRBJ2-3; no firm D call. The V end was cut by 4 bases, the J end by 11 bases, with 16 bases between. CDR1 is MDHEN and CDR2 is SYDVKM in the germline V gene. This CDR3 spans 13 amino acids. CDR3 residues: CASSYVSTGGQYF. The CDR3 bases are TGTGCCAGCAGTTACGTCTCTACCGGTGGGCAGTATTTT.

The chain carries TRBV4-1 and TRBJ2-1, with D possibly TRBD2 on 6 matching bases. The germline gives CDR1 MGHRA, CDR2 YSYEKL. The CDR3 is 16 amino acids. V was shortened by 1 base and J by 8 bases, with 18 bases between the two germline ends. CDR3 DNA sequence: TGCGCCAGCAGCCAAGTTAAGGGACTCCCAGGCGATGAGCAGTTCTTC. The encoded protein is CASSQVKGLPGDEQFF.

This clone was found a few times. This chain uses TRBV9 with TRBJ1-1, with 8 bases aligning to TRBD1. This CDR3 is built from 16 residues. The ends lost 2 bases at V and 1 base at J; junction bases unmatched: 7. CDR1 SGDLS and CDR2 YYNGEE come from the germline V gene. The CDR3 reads CASSVKPGTGNTEAFF. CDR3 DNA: TGTGCCAGCAGCGTGAAACCCGGGACAGGGAACACTGAAGCTTTCTTT.

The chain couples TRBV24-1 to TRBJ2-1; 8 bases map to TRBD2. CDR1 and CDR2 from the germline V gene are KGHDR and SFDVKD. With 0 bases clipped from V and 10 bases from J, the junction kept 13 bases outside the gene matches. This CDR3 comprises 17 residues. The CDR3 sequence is CATSDLLAWARGGEQFF. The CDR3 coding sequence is TGTGCCACCAGTGATTTGTTGGCGTGGGCGCGCGGGGGGGAGCAGTTCTTC.

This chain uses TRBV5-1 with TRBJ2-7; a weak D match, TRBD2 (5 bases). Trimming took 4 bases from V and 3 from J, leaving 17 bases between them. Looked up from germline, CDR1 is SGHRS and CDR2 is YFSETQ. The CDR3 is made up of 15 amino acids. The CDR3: CASSGSGRRLYEQYF. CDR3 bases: TGCGCCAGCAGCGGCTCAGGACGGAGGCTCTACGAGCAGTACTTC.

The CDR3 DNA is TGTGCCACCAGCAGAGCCGGGACTAGCGGGAGGGACACAGATACGCAGTATTTT. This translates into CATSRAGTSGRDTDTQYF. V is TRBV15 and J is TRBJ2-3, with 16 bases lining up with TRBD2. Per the germline V gene, CDR1 is LNHNV and CDR2 is YYDKDF (reference sequence). With V trimmed by 1 base and J by 2 bases, 3 bases remained unmatched. The CDR3 sequence is 18 residues long.

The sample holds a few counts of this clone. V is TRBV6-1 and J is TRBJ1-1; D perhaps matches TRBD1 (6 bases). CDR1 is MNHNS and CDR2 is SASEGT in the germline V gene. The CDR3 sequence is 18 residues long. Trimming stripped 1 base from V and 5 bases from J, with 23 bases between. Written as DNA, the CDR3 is TGTGCCAGCAGTGAAGATCGTGGGGACATGGGGGTAAGTACTGAAGCTTTCTTT. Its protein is CASSEDRGDMGVSTEAFF.